The rows below give T cell receptor beta chains drawn from one sample of a study of cytomegalovirus exposure and HLA in healthy donors. Produced via immunoSEQ multiplex PCR; TCRdb's table is partial and in-frame only. The data hold 100,000 to 140,000 clones, with 73% observed a single time. What was sequenced was PBMCs. Receptors were obtained from a man aged 25-40 years in good health and CMV-seronegative. The CDR3 runs from the conserved cysteine through the conserved F or W. The D gene is left open where the match is weak. Rows may omit the clone size; those that give it use once, few, many or a size class.

j_call v_call clone_size d_call cdr3_nt cdr3_aa
TRBJ1-1 TRBV10-1 - - TGCGCCCCCTCCCAGGGGAACACTGAAGCTTTCTTT CAPSQGNTEAFF
TRBJ2-1 TRBV30 - TRBD1 TGTGCCTGGAGTCCATCCGGGACAGGGGGGCACAATGAGCAGTTCTTC CAWSPSGTGGHNEQFF
TRBJ2-1 TRBV6-1 - TRBD2 TGTGCCAGCAGTGAGGGGACTAGCGGGGGAATCATTACTTTCGACAATGAGCAGTTCTTC CASSEGTSGGIITFDNEQFF
TRBJ1-4 TRBV6-1 few - TGTGCCAGCCTCAATGAAAAACTGTTTTTT CASLNEKLFF
TRBJ1-5 TRBV7-2 - - TGTGCCAGCAGTCTAACAGGGAATAAATATCAGCCCCAGCATTTT CASSLTGNKYQPQHF
TRBJ1-2 TRBV2 - - TGTGCCAGCAGCCCTCCGGGGAGCCTCGACTATGGCTACACCTTC CASSPPGSLDYGYTF
TRBJ2-7 TRBV29-1 - - TGCAGCGTTGATTGGATTGGTAGGGGCGAGCAGTACTTC CSVDWIGRGEQYF
TRBJ2-1 TRBV6-6 - TRBD1 TGTGCCAGCACTCGAGCGGACAGGGTTATCGACAATGAGCAGTTCTTC CASTRADRVIDNEQFF
TRBJ2-7 TRBV2 few - TGTGCCAGCGGGGGGACGAGGTGGTCCTACGAGCAGTACTTC CASGGTRWSYEQYF
TRBJ2-1 TRBV19 - TRBD2 TGTGCCAGTAGTATAGATCGACTAGCGGGAGGACGGGAGCAGTTCTTC CASSIDRLAGGREQFF
TRBJ1-2 TRBV7-9 - - TGTGCCAGCAGCCAAGCCAGGCCTTATGACTACACCTTC CASSQARPYDYTF
TRBJ2-1 TRBV15 - - TGTGCCACCAGCAGAGATCGACGACTAGTCTTCTTC CATSRDRRLVFF
TRBJ2-3 TRBV9 - - TGTGCCAGCAGCGTAGATCCAGGTACTTCAAGCACAGATACGCAGTATTTT CASSVDPGTSSTDTQYF
TRBJ1-2 TRBV6-5 few - TGTGCCAGCAAGGCGGCGTCCCCCGGCACGTATGGCTACACCTTC CASKAASPGTYGYTF
TRBJ2-6 TRBV2 - TRBD2 TGTGCCAGCAGGATACTAGCGGGAGAGTTTAGGGCCAACGTCCTGACTTTC CASRILAGEFRANVLTF
TRBJ2-7 TRBV14 - - TGTGCCAGCAGCCAAGGGACAGAACCCTACGAGCAGTACTTC CASSQGTEPYEQYF
TRBJ2-7 TRBV28 few - TGTGCCAGCAGTTTATCGGTTACCTCCTACGAGCAGTACTTC CASSLSVTSYEQYF
TRBJ2-3 TRBV5-1 - TRBD2 TGCGCCAGCAGCTTAGCGGGAGGGGGAACAGATACGCAGTATTTT CASSLAGGGTDTQYF
TRBJ2-7 TRBV4-2 - - TGTGCCAGCAGCCAGACTCCGTTCTACGAGCAGTACTTC CASSQTPFYEQYF
TRBJ1-4 TRBV5-1 - - TGCGCCAGCAGCTTGGGGCCAACTAATGAAAAACTGTTTTTT CASSLGPTNEKLFF
TRBJ1-3 TRBV15 once TRBD1 TGTGCCACCCGTTTGGGACAGGGAAACACCATATATTTT CATRLGQGNTIYF
TRBJ1-4 TRBV2 - - TGTGCCAGCAGTGATTTTGGCAGGGGTTTTGAAAAACTGTTTTTT CASSDFGRGFEKLFF
TRBJ1-1 TRBV6-6 - - TGTGCCAGCACACCTATGCAGAGACTAAACACTGAAGCTTTCTTT CASTPMQRLNTEAFF
TRBJ2-3 TRBV9 - TRBD2 TGTGCCAGCAGTTCACGAGCGGGATACACAGATACGCAGTATTTT CASSSRAGYTDTQYF